The 16 T cell receptor beta chains listed next were all sequenced from one sample in a study of blood T cell repertoires in COVID-19. The protocol was immunoSEQ multiplex PCR, while the TCRdb copy is restricted to in-frame clones and leaves out a portion. The sample has 110,000 to 150,000 clones, 81% seen once; the top ten hold around 8.8%. Source material: peripheral blood. These receptors all come from a human donor in a cohort sampled during active COVID-19.

V and J are TRBV18 and TRBJ1-6; a possible D gene is TRBD1 (5 bases). In germline, CDR1 is KGHSH, CDR2 LQKENI. This CDR3 has 15 residues. Trimming removed 2 bases at V and 7 bases at J, with 12 bases between. CDR3 sequence reads: CASSPDQQENSPLHF. CDR3 nucleotides: TGTGCCAGCTCACCAGATCAACAGGAAAATTCACCCCTCCACTTT.

The V gene is TRBV5-6, the J gene TRBJ1-3, with D tentatively TRBD1 (6 bases). V was clipped by 2 bases and J by 1 base, with 19 bases between them. Germline V gene data show CDR1 as SGHDT and CDR2 as YYEEEE. The CDR3 has 18 amino acids. The CDR3 is CASSFSHRVSESGNTIYF. The DNA for the CDR3 is TGTGCCAGCAGCTTCTCGCACAGGGTCAGTGAGTCTGGAAACACCATATATTTT. Full variable domain (remainder filled in from reference TRBV5-6 and TRBJ1-3): DAGVTQSPTHLIKTRGQQVTLRCSPKSGHDTVSWYQQALGQGPQFIFQYYEEEERQRGNFPDRFSGHQFPNYSSELNVNALLLGDSALYLCASSFSHRVSESGNTIYFGEGSWLTVV.

J is TRBJ2-2 and V is TRBV15; 8 bases are a match to TRBD2. V gave up 7 bases and J gave up 5 bases; unmatched junction bases: 6. CDR3 size: 14 residues. Germline CDR1 LNHNV, CDR2 YYDKDF (reference sequence). This chain's CDR3 is CATTRGGGTGELFF. The CDR3 bases are TGTGCCACCACCCGGGGGGGTGGGACCGGGGAGCTGTTTTTT.

The V and J genes are TRBV18 and TRBJ2-2; unclear D gene. Between the trimmed V and J ends, which lost 6 bases and 6 bases, there was a span of 5 bases. Germline V lookup: CDR1 KGHSH, CDR2 LQKENI. The CDR3 extends over 11 amino acids. The CDR3 is CASSFAGELFF. The CDR3 DNA sequence: TGTGCCAGCTCGTTCGCCGGGGAGCTGTTTTTT.

The gene calls are TRBV11-2 and TRBJ2-3, with unresolved D. Germline V lookup: CDR1 SGHAT, CDR2 FQNNGV. V lost 2 bases and J lost 1, with 13 bases in between. The CDR3 consists of 16 residues. Written as DNA, the CDR3 is TGTGCCAGCAGCTTACGGGTAGCTCTACGCACAGATACGCAGTATTTT. This gives the protein CASSLRVALRTDTQYF.

The chain joins TRBV20-1 to TRBJ2-5; unclear D gene. The germline V gene encodes CDR1 DFQATT and CDR2 SNEGSKA (reference sequence). Trimming removed 3 bases from V and 4 bases from J, with 6 bases in between. This CDR3 has 11 residues. CDR3 nucleotides: TGCAGTGCTAGGACTGGAGAGACCCAGTACTTC. This translates into CSARTGETQYF.

The rearrangement links TRBV20-1 to TRBJ2-3, with D uncertain. The CDR3 has 11 residues. Deletions cut 4 bases from V and 4 bases from J, with 6 bases between. Germline CDR1 and CDR2: DFQATT and SNEGSKA (reference sequence). The CDR3 here is CSANQADTQYF. CDR3 bases: TGCAGTGCTAATCAGGCAGATACGCAGTATTTT.

The chain is built from TRBV5-1 and TRBJ2-1; 7 nucleotides line up with TRBD2. CDR1 is SGHRS and CDR2 is YFSETQ in the germline V gene. The length of the CDR3 is 15 residues. V lost 2 bases, J lost 5 bases, and 7 bases stayed unmatched. CDR3 sequence: CASSFGGRGNNEQFF. In nucleotides, the CDR3 is TGCGCCAGCAGCTTCGGAGGGAGGGGTAACAATGAGCAGTTCTTC.

This chain joins TRBV11-3 and TRBJ2-1, with D tentatively TRBD2 (5 bases). Trimming stripped 2 bases from V and 2 bases from J, with 10 bases between. CDR3 size: 15 residues. Germline loops: CDR1 SGHNT, CDR2 YENEEA. DNA for the CDR3: TGTGCCAGCAGCTTATTTAATAGCGCCTACAATGAGCAGTTCTTC. It translates to CASSLFNSAYNEQFF. The entire variable domain, with the rest obtained from reference TRBV11-3 and TRBJ2-1, is as follows: EAGVVQSPRYKIIEKKQPVAFWCNPISGHNTLYWYLQNLGQGPELLIRYENEEAVDDSQLPKDRFSAERLKGVDSTLKIQPAELGDSAVYLCASSLFNSAYNEQFFGPGTRLTVL.

V is TRBV6-6 and J is TRBJ1-2, with D perhaps matching TRBD1 (6 bases). V lost 6 bases and J lost 6, with 14 bases in between. The germline CDR1 and CDR2 sequences are MNHNY and SVGAGI (reference sequence). This CDR3 has 13 residues. This CDR3 is CASSPQGVHGYTF. For the CDR3, the DNA is TGTGCCAGCAGCCCACAGGGAGTTCATGGCTACACCTTC.

The chain uses TRBV5-1 and TRBJ2-1, with TRBD2 matching over 9 bases. The germline V gene encodes CDR1 SGHRS and CDR2 YFSETQ. The CDR3 loop spans 16 amino acids. The V gene end was trimmed by 0 bases and the J gene end by 9 bases; junction bases not matched to a gene: 10. As DNA, the CDR3 is TGCGCCAGCAGCTTGGAGTCTAGCGGGAACGGGGGTGAGCAGTTCTTC. Amino acid sequence: CASSLESSGNGGEQFF.

This sequence joins TRBV6-1 and TRBJ2-6, with D hard to call. V gave up 1 base and J gave up 2 bases, with 6 bases separating them. CDR3 length equals 15 residues. CDR1 MNHNS and CDR2 SASEGT come from the germline V gene. The CDR3 spells CASSEGVAGANVLTF. The CDR3, as DNA: TGTGCCAGCAGTGAAGGTGTAGCTGGGGCCAACGTCCTGACTTTC.

This clone was seen more than once but under ten times. The chain is built from TRBV3-1 (or the pseudogene TRBV3-2) and TRBJ2-2, with 7 bases aligning to TRBD1. V lost 1 base to trimming and J lost 5 bases; unmatched junction nucleotides: 7. Germline CDR1 LGHDT, CDR2 YNNKEL (reference sequence). CDR3 size: 16 residues. CDR3 region: CASSQVMGTETGELFF. CDR3 DNA sequence: TGTGCCAGCAGCCAAGTCATGGGGACAGAGACCGGGGAGCTGTTTTTT.

This rearrangement joins TRBV19 to TRBJ2-1; 13 bases fit TRBD2. Germline values: CDR1 LNHDA, CDR2 SQIVND (reference sequence). The CDR3 runs to 15 residues. J was trimmed by 7 bases and V by 6 bases; bases with no gene match: 6. The CDR3 DNA sequence: TGTGCCAGTAGCGATCGGACTAGCGGGAGAAATGAGCAGTTCTTC. Residues: CASSDRTSGRNEQFF. The complete variable domain, with remaining parts taken from reference TRBV19 and TRBJ2-1, reads DGGITQSPKYLFRKEGQNVTLSCEQNLNHDAMYWYRQDPGQGLRLIYYSQIVNDFQKGDIAEGYSVSREKKESFPLTVTSAQKNPTAFYLCASSDRTSGRNEQFFGPGTRLTVL.

This sequence joins TRBV7-9 and TRBJ2-3, with 11 bases fitting TRBD2. V trimming: 7 bases; J trimming: 3 bases; junction bases outside the gene matches: 15. This CDR3 is 18 amino acids long. Germline lookup yields CDR1 SEHNR and CDR2 FQNEAQ (reference sequence). CDR3 nucleotides: TGTGCCAGCACCCCCCTGGCAGGGACTAGCGGACCAACAGATACGCAGTATTTT. Amino acids: CASTPLAGTSGPTDTQYF.

This chain uses TRBV7-8 with TRBJ1-4, with D tentatively TRBD1 (5 bases). Trimming left V 6 bases short and J 0 bases short, with 23 bases between. Germline CDR1 is SGHVS and CDR2 is FQNEAQ. The CDR3 totals 19 residues. CDR3 coding DNA: TGTGCCAGCAGTGAGTCGGGAGGGGCCTTAAGACCAACTAATGAAAAACTGTTTTTT. Its protein product is CASSESGGALRPTNEKLFF.